This TCR beta chain was profiled in a study of blood T cell repertoires in COVID-19. About the study: There were acute and convalescent COVID-19 samples, and they came from the United States, Italy and Spain. T cells, B-cell-depleted T cells, or PBMCs provided the cDNA or gDNA that served as material.

In the original processing: Reference gene primer amplification yielded estimated nucleated cell counts. The data were produced by immunoSEQ multiplex PCR, yet TCRdb's version contains in-frame clones alone and is incomplete. V and J calls plus clone size are reproduced from that table; the DNA served to infer D and trimming. The repertoire holds about 110,000 clones, around 82% seen once, with roughly 6.5% in the top ten. Trimming took 1 base from V and 6 from J, leaving 10 bases between them. This CDR3 spans 13 amino acids. Germline assignment: CDR1 SGHDN and CDR2 FVKESK. The receptor was derived from a woman aged 50 to 60 with acute or convalescent COVID-19. The chain joins TRBV14 to TRBJ2-7; tentative D call: TRBD1 (5 bases). Specimen: peripheral blood. DNA of the CDR3: TGTGCCAGCAGCCAAGTCTCAGGGCTCGAGCAGTACTTC. It translates to CASSQVSGLEQYF.